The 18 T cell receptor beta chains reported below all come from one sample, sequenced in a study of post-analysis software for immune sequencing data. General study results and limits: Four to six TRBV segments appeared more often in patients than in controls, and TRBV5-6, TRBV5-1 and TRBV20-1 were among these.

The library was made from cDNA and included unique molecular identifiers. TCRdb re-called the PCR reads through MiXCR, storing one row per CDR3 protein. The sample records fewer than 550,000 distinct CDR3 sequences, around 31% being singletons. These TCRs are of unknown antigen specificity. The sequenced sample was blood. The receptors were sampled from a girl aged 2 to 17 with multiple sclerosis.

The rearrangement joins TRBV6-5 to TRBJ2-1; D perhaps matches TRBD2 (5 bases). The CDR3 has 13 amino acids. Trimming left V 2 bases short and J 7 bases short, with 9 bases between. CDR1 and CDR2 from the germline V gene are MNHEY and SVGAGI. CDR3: CASSYVGVNEQFF. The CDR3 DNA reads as TGTGCCAGCAGTTACGTCGGGGTGAATGAGCAGTTCTTC.

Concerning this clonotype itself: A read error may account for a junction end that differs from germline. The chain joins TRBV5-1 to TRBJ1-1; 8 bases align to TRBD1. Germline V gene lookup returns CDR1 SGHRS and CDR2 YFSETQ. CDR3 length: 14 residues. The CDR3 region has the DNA TGCGTCAGCAGCTTGGATACCGGGACAGGAGAAGCTTTCTTT. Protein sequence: CVSSLDTGTGEAFF. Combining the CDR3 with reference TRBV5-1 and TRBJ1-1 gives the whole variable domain KAGVTQTPRYLIKTRGQQVTLSCSPISGHRSVSWYQQTPGQGLQFLFEYFSETQRNKGNFPGRFSGRQFSNSRSEMNVSTLELGDSALYLCVSSLDTGTGEAFFGQGTRLTVV.

The CDR3 spells CASSFFIGPTNYGYTF. Here the CDR3 DNA reads TGTGCCAGCAGTTTCTTTATCGGCCCAACTAACTATGGCTACACCTTC. The gene calls are TRBV12-3 or TRBV12-4 and TRBJ1-2; D is unresolved. This CDR3 comprises 16 residues. Trimming stripped 3 bases from V and 0 bases from J, with 14 bases between.

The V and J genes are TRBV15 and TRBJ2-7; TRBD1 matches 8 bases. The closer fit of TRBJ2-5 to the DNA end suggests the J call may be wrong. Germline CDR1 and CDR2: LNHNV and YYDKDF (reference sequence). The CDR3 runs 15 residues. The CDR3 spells CATSRPGGARETQYF. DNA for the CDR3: TGTGCCACCAGCAGGCCAGGGGGCGCACGCGAGACCCAGTACTTC.

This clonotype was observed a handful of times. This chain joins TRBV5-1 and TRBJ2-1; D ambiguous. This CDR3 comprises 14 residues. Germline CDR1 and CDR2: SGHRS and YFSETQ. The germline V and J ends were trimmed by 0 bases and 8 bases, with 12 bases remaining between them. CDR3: CASSLAGPADEQFF. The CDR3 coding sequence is TGCGCCAGCAGCTTGGCGGGTCCTGCGGATGAGCAGTTCTTC.

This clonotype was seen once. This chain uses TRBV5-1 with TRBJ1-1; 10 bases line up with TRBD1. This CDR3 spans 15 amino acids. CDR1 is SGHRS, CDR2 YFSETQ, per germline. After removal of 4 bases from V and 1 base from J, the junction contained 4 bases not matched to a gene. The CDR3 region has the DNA TGCGCCAGCAGCGGGGGACAGGGGAAGAACACTGAAGCTTTCTTT. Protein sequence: CASSGGQGKNTEAFF.

The CDR3, as DNA: TGTGCCAGCAGCGTGGGCAGGGGCTACGAGCAGTACTTC. Protein product: CASSVGRGYEQYF. The chain joins TRBV27 to TRBJ2-7, with D possibly TRBD1 on 6 matching bases. Germline values: CDR1 MNHEY, CDR2 SMNVEV (reference sequence). This CDR3 spans 13 amino acids. The V and J ends lost 6 bases and 3 bases respectively, with 12 bases between them.

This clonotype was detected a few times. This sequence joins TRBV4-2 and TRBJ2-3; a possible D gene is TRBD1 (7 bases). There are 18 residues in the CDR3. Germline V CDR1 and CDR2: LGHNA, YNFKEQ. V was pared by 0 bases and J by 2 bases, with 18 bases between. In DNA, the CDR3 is TGTGCCAGCAGCCAAGAAGATTGGCGGGACAGAGTCACAGATACGCAGTATTTT. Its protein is CASSQEDWRDRVTDTQYF.

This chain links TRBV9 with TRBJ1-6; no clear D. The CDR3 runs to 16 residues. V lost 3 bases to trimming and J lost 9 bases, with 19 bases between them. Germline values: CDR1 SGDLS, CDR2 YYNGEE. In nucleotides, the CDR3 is TGTGCCAGCAGCGCCCTGACGGCGGAGGGTGGTTCACCCCTCCACTTT. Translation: CASSALTAEGGSPLHF.

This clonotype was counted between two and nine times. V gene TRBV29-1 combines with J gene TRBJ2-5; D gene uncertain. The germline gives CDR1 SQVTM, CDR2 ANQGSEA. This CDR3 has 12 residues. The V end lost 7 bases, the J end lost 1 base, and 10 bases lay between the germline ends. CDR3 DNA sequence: TGCAGCGCCCTCCGGAGCCAAGAGACCCAGTACTTC. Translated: CSALRSQETQYF.

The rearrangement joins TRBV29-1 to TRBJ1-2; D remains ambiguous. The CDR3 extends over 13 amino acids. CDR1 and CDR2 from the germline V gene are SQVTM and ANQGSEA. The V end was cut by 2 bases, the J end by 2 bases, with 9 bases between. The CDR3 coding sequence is TGCAGCGTTGAATTTTCAGCAAACTATGGCTACACCTTC. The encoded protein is CSVEFSANYGYTF.

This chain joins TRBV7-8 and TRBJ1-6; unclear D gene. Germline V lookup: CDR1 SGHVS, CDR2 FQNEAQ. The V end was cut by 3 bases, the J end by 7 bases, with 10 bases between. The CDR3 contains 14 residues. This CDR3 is CASSLARWNSPLHF. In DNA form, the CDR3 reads TGTGCCAGCAGCTTGGCCCGGTGGAATTCACCCCTCCACTTT.

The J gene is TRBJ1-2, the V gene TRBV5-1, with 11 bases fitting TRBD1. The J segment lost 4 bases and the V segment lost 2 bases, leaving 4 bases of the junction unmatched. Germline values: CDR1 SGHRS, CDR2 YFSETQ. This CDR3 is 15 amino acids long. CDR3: CASSFGQGAGYGYTF. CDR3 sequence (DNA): TGCGCCAGCAGCTTTGGACAGGGGGCTGGCTATGGCTACACCTTC.

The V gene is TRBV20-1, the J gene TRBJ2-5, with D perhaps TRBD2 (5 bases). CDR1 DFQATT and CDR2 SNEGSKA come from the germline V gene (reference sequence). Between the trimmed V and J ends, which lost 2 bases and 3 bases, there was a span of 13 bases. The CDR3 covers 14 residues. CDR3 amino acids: CSARRQGGKETQYF. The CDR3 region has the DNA TGCAGTGCTAGACGCCAAGGAGGAAAAGAGACCCAGTACTTC.

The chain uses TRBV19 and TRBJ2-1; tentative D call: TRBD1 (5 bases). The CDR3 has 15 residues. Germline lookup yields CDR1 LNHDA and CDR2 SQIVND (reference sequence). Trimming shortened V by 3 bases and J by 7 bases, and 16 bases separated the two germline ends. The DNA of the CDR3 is TGTGCCAGTAGTATGTTTGGGGTTGCAGGGAATGAGCAGTTCTTC. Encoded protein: CASSMFGVAGNEQFF. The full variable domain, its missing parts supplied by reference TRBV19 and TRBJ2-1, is DGGITQSPKYLFRKEGQNVTLSCEQNLNHDAMYWYRQDPGQGLRLIYYSQIVNDFQKGDIAEGYSVSREKKESFPLTVTSAQKNPTAFYLCASSMFGVAGNEQFFGPGTRLTVL.

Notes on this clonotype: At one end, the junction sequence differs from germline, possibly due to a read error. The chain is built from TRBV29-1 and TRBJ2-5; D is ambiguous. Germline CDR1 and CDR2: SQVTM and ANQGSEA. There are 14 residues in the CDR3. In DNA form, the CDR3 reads TGCAGCGCCACAAATCGACTGGGAAAAGAGGCCCAGTACTTC. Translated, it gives CSATNRLGKEAQYF.

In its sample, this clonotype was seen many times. For the CDR3, the DNA is TGTGCTAGTGGTCTCTCGGTGGACGAGCAGTACTTC. Protein: CASGLSVDEQYF. The chain links TRBV12-5 to TRBJ2-7; D gene unclear. The germline V and J ends were trimmed by 5 bases and 5 bases, with 10 bases remaining between them. Germline CDR1 and CDR2: LGHNT and FRNRAP. The CDR3 runs 12 residues. Drawing the rest from reference TRBV12-5 and TRBJ2-7, the complete variable domain is DARVTQTPRHKVTEMGQEVTMRCQPILGHNTVFWYRQTMMQGLELLAYFRNRAPLDDSGMPKDRFSAEMPDATLATLKIQPSEPRDSAVYFCASGLSVDEQYFGPGTRLTVT.

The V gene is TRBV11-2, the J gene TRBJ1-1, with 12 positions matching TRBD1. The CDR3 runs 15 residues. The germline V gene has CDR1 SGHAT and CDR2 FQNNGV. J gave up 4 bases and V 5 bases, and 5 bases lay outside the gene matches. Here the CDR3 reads CASSPGQGAATEAFF. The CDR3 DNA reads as TGTGCCAGCAGCCCGGGACAGGGGGCGGCCACTGAAGCTTTCTTT.